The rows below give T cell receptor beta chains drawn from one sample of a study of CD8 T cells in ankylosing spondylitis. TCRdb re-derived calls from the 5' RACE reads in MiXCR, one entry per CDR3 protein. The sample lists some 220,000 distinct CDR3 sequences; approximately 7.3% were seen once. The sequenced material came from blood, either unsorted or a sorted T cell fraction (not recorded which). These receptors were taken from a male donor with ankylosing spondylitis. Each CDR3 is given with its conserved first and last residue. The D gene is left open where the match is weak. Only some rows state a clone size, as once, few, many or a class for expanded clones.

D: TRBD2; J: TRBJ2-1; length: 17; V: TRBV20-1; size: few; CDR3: CSARDTSGSRTYNEQFF; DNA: TGCAGTGCTAGAGATACTAGCGGGAGTAGGACCTACAATGAGCAGTTCTTC
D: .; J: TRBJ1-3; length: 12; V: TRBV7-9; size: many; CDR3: CASSLPGNTIYF; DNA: TGTGCCAGCAGCTTACCGGGAAACACCATATATTTT
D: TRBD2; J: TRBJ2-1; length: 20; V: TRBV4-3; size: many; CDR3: CASSQPKHTTSGRDYNEQFF; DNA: TGCGCCAGCAGCCAACCTAAGCACACGACTAGCGGGAGGGACTACAATGAGCAGTTCTTC
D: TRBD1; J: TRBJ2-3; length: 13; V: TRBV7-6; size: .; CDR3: CASSSDRAYTQYF; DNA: TGTGCCAGCAGCTCGGACAGGGCATATACGCAGTATTTT
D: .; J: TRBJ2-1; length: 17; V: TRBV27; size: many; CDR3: CASSLSGSALYYNEQFF; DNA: TGTGCCAGCAGTTTATCGGGTTCGGCCCTATACTACAATGAGCAGTTCTTC
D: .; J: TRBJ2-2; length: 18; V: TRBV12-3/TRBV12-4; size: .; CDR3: CASSLPPGLGEDTGELFF; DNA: TGTGCCAGCAGCCTACCCCCCGGGCTGGGGGAGGACACCGGGGAGCTGTTTTTT
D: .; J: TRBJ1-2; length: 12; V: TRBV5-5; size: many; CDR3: CASSLDDYGYTF; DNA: TGTGCCAGCAGCTTAGATGACTATGGCTACACCTTC
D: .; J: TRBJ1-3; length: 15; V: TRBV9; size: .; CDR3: CASSVDGNSGNTIYF; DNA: TGTGCCAGCAGCGTAGACGGGAACTCTGGAAACACCATATATTTT
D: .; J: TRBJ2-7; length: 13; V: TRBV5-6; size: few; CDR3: CASAGRDWLEQYF; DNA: TGTGCCAGCGCGGGACGGGACTGGCTGGAGCAGTACTTC
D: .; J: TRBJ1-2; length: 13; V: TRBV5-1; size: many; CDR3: CASSAGLRYGYTF; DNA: TGCGCCAGCAGCGCGGGACTGCGCTATGGCTACACCTTC
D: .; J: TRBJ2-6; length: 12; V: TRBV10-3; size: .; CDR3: CAISAGANVLTF; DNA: TGTGCCATCAGTGCTGGGGCCAACGTCCTGACTTTC
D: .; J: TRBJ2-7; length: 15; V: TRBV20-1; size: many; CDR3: CSARDRAVISYEQYF; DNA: TGCAGTGCTAGAGATAGGGCTGTTATCTCCTACGAGCAGTACTTC
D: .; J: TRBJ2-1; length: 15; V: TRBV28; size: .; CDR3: CASIPQGGLPNEQFF; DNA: TGTGCCAGCATACCTCAGGGGGGTCTCCCCAATGAGCAGTTCTTC
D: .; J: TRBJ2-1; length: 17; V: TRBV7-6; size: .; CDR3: CASSLVGAGPSYNEQFF; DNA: TGTGCCAGCAGCTTAGTTGGTGCGGGGCCATCCTACAATGAGCAGTTCTTC
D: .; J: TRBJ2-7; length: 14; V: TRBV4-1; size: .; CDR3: CASSQVGIGYEQYF; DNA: TGCGCCAGCAGCCAGGTAGGAATAGGCTACGAGCAGTACTTC
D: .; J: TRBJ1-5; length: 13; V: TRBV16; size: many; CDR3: CASSQSATRPQHF; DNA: TGTGCCAGCAGCCAATCGGCGACGCGGCCCCAGCATTTT
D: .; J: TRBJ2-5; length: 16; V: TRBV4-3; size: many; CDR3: CAPSRVSGRKLETQYF; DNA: TGCGCCCCGTCAAGGGTATCAGGGAGGAAGCTGGAGACCCAGTACTTC
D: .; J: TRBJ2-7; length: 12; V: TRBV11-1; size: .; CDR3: CASSSRFDEQYF; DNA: TGTGCCAGCAGCTCCCGTTTTGACGAGCAGTACTTC
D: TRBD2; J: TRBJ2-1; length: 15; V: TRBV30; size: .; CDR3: CAWMGPGLNLNEQFF; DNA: TGTGCCTGGATGGGACCGGGACTAAACCTAAATGAGCAGTTCTTC
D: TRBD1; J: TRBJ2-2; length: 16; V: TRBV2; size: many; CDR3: CASSEYRGLTTGELFF; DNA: TGTGCCAGCAGTGAATACAGGGGGCTTACCACCGGGGAGCTGTTTTTT
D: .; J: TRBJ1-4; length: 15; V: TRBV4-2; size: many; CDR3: CASSQDGFPAEKLFF; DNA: TGTGCCAGCAGCCAAGATGGATTCCCGGCTGAAAAACTGTTTTTT
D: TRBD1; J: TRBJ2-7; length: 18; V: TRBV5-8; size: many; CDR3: CASSLSPGTGEFSYEQYF; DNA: TGTGCCAGCAGCTTGTCCCCCGGGACAGGGGAATTCTCCTACGAGCAGTACTTC
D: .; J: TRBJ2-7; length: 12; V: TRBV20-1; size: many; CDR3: CSASPGSYEQYF; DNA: TGCAGTGCTTCTCCCGGGAGTTACGAGCAGTACTTC
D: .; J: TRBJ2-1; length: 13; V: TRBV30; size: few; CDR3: CAWNRLGLNEQFF; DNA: TGTGCCTGGAATCGACTAGGCCTTAATGAGCAGTTCTTC
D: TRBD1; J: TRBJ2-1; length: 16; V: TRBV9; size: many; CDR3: CASSVTSGTGFYEQFF; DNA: TGTGCCAGCAGCGTTACTTCCGGGACAGGCTTTTATGAGCAGTTCTTC
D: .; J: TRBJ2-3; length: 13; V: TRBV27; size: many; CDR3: CASSLGGPGTQYF; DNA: TGTGCCAGCAGTTTAGGGGGCCCGGGTACGCAGTATTTT
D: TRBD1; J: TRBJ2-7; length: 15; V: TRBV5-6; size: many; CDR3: CASSAFPGQDYEQYF; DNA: TGTGCCAGCAGTGCATTCCCGGGACAGGACTACGAGCAGTACTTC
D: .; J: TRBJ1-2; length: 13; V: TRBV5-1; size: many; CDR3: CASSLDRTYGYTF; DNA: TGCGCCAGCAGCTTGGACAGGACCTATGGCTACACCTTC
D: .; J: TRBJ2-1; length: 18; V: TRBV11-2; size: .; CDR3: CASSLLGPTTDSYNEQFF; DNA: TGTGCCAGCAGCTTACTGGGGCCGACTACCGACTCCTACAATGAGCAGTTCTTC
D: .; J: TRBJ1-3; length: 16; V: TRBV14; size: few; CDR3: CASSQNPVGSGNTIYF; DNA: TGTGCCAGCAGCCAAAACCCAGTCGGATCTGGAAACACCATATATTTT
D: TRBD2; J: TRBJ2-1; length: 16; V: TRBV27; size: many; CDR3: CASSLGTSGSKDEQFF; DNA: TGTGCCAGCAGTCTAGGGACTAGCGGGAGTAAGGATGAGCAGTTCTTC
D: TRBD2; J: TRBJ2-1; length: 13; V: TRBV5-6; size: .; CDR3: CASSGLAKDEQFF; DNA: TGTGCCAGCTCGGGACTAGCTAAGGATGAGCAGTTCTTC
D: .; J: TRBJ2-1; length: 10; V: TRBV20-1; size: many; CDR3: CSVEENEQFF; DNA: TGCAGTGTAGAGGAGAATGAGCAGTTCTTC
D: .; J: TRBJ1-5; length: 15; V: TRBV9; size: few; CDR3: CASSVGPGGTQPQHF; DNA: TGTGCCAGCAGCGTTGGGCCAGGCGGGACTCAGCCCCAGCATTTT
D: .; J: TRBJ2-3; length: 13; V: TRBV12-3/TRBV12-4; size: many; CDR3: CASSSGEVDTQYF; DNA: TGTGCCAGCAGTTCAGGGGAAGTAGATACGCAGTATTTT
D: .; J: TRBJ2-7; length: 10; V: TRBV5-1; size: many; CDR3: CASSFHEQYF; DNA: TGCGCCAGCAGCTTCCACGAGCAGTACTTC
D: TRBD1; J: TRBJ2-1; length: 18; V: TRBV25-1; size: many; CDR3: CASSETLDRWGLYNEQFF; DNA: TGTGCCAGCAGTGAGACCCTGGACAGGTGGGGCCTCTACAATGAGCAGTTCTTC
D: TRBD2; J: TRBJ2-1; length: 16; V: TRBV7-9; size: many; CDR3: CASRTLAGGPNNEQFF; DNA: TGTGCCAGCAGGACACTAGCGGGAGGACCTAACAATGAGCAGTTCTTC
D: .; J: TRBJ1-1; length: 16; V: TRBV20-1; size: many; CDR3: CSAGLGGAGGQFEAFF; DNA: TGCAGTGCTGGATTGGGGGGGGCGGGTGGCCAGTTTGAAGCTTTCTTT
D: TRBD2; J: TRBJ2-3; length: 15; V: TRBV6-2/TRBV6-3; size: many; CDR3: CASSNGRGGTDTQYF; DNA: TGTGCCAGCTCCAATGGGCGGGGGGGCACAGATACGCAGTATTTT
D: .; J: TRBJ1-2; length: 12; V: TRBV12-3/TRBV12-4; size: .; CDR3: CADVMSNYGYTF; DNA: TGTGCCGACGTGATGTCGAACTATGGCTACACCTTC
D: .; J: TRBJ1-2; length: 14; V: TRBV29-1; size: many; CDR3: CSVAEENFNYGYTF; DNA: TGCAGCGTTGCGGAAGAAAACTTCAACTATGGCTACACCTTC
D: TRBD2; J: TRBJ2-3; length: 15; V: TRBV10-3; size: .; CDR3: CAITRNSGASDTQYF; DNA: TGTGCCATCACCCGGAATAGCGGGGCATCGGATACGCAGTATTTT
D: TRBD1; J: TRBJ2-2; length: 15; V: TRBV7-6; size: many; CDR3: CASSLGGRNTGELFF; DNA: TGTGCCAGCAGCCTAGGGGGCAGGAACACCGGGGAGCTGTTTTTT